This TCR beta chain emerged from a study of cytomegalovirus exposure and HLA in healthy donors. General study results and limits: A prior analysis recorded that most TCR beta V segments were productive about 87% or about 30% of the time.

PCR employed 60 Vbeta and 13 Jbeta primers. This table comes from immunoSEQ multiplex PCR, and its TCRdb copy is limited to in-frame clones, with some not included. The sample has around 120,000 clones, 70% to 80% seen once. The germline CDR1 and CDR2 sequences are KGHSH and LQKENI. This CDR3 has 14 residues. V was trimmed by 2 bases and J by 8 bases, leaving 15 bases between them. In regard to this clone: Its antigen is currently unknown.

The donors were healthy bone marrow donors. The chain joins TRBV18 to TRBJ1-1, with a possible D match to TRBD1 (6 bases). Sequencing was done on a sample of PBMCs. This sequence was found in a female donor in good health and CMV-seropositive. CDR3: CASSPSIQGQEAFF. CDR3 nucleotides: TGTGCCAGCTCACCATCAATACAGGGTCAAGAAGCTTTCTTT.